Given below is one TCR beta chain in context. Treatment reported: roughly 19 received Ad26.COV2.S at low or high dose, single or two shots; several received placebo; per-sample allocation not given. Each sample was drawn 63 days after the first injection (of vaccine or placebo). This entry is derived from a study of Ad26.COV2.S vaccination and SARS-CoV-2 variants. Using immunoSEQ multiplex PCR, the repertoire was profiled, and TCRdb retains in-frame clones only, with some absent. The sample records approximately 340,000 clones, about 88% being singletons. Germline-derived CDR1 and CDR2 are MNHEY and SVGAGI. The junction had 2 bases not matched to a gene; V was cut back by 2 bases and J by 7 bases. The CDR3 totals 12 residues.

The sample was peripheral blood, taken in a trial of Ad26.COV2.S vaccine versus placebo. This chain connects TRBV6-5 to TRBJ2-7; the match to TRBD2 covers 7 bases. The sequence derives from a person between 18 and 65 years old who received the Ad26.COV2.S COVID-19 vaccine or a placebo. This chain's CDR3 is CASSYGAGEQYF. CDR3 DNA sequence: TGTGCCAGCAGTTACGGAGCGGGAGAGCAGTACTTC.